Presented here are 10 T cell receptor beta chains from one specimen sequenced in a study of long-term antiretroviral therapy in people with HIV. Investigators performed immunoSEQ version v3.0 at survey level. TCRdb's table, derived via immunoSEQ multiplex PCR, lists solely in-frame clones and lacks some. This sample has roughly 34,000 clones, with roughly 77% found just once. This sample comprised unsorted PBMCs, obtained 1.9 years after starting antiretroviral therapy. Receptors originate from a man aged 18-30 years with HIV.

This chain uses TRBV5-4 with TRBJ1-4, with 10 bases lining up with TRBD1. This CDR3 contains 17 residues. J was trimmed by 6 bases and V by 1 base; bases with no gene match: 9. CDR1 and CDR2 (germline): SGHNT, YYREEE (reference sequence). The CDR3 here is CASSLWGQGTTYEKLFF. In nucleotides, the CDR3 is TGTGCCAGCAGCTTGTGGGGACAGGGGACCACCTATGAAAAACTGTTTTTT.

The chain couples TRBV2 to TRBJ1-1; D uncertain. V was shortened by 3 bases and J by 1 base, with 6 bases between the two germline ends. The CDR3 loop spans 13 amino acids. Germline CDR1 reads SNHLY; CDR2 reads FYNNEI. CDR3 region: CASSDLGNTEAFF. CDR3 DNA: TGTGCCAGCAGTGATTTAGGGAACACTGAAGCTTTCTTT.

This chain uses TRBV28 with TRBJ1-2; D gene ambiguous. This CDR3 comprises 12 residues. From germline, CDR1 is MDHEN and CDR2 SYDVKM. The V gene lost 5 bases and the J gene lost 7 bases, with 11 bases spanning the gap. The CDR3 sequence: CASSRHPTGYTF. The CDR3 DNA reads TGTGCCAGCAGTCGCCATCCGACTGGCTACACCTTC.

The chain links TRBV28 to TRBJ2-6, with a possible D match to TRBD2 (5 bases). CDR1 and CDR2 (germline): MDHEN, SYDVKM. The CDR3 runs 17 residues. The V and J ends lost 1 base and 0 bases respectively, with 10 bases between them. In nucleotides, the CDR3 is TGTGCCAGCAGTTTATCGACGGGATCCTCTGGGGCCAACGTCCTGACTTTC. Translation: CASSLSTGSSGANVLTF. Variable domain in full (rest from reference TRBV28 and TRBJ2-6): DVKVTQSSRYLVKRTGEKVFLECVQDMDHENMFWYRQDPGLGLRLIYFSYDVKMKEKGDIPEGYSVSREKKERFSLILESASTNQTSMYLCASSLSTGSSGANVLTFGAGSRLTVL.

This clone was observed once. The V call is TRBV10-3, the J call TRBJ2-2; D is ambiguous. The CDR3 totals 14 residues. V dropped 8 bases and J dropped 3 bases, with 13 bases sitting between them. The germline gives CDR1 ENHRY, CDR2 SYGVKD. The CDR3 loop is CAISIGFDTGELFF. In nucleotides, the CDR3 is TGTGCCATCTCCATTGGGTTCGACACCGGGGAGCTGTTTTTT.

The chain is built from TRBV18 and TRBJ1-3; 9 positions match TRBD1. The germline V gene encodes CDR1 KGHSH and CDR2 LQKENI. The CDR3 length is 16 residues. V shed 6 bases and J 4 bases; nucleotides not matched to a gene: 10. CDR3 bases: TGTGCCAGCTCCCACGGAGGGGACAGGGTCGGAAACACCATATATTTT. It translates to CASSHGGDRVGNTIYF.

The chain is built from TRBV19 and TRBJ2-7; 8 positions match TRBD1. V dropped 10 bases and J dropped 6; count of bases not matched to a gene: 5. CDR1 and CDR2 from the germline V gene are LNHDA and SQIVND (reference sequence). This CDR3 is 11 amino acids long. For the CDR3, the DNA is TGTGCCACTCAGACAGGGGCCGAGCAGTACTTC. The encoded protein is CATQTGAEQYF.

This clone was recorded a few times. The V and J genes are TRBV6-5 and TRBJ2-5, with D maybe TRBD1 (6 bases). Germline lookup yields CDR1 MNHEY and CDR2 SVGAGI. There are 15 residues in the CDR3. Trimming took off 2 bases at V and 4 bases at J, with 14 bases between the two ends. The CDR3, as DNA: TGTGCCAGCAGTTACACCTACAGGGTCGCAGAGACCCAGTACTTC. Amino acid sequence: CASSYTYRVAETQYF.

V gene TRBV7-2 combines with J gene TRBJ1-2; D ambiguous. V gave up 2 bases and J gave up 4 bases, with 8 bases separating them. The CDR3 spans 13 residues. The germline gives CDR1 SGHTA, CDR2 FQGNSA. The CDR3 nucleotides read TGTGCCAGCAGCTTACCACAGACCTATGGCTACACCTTC. Its protein is CASSLPQTYGYTF. The whole variable domain, remainder taken from reference TRBV7-2 and TRBJ1-2, is GAGVSQSPSNKVTEKGKDVELRCDPISGHTALYWYRQSLGQGLEFLIYFQGNSAPDKSGLPSDRFSAERTGGSVSTLTIQRTQQEDSAVYLCASSLPQTYGYTFGSGTRLTVV.

This clone has only one observation. V and J are TRBV10-3 and TRBJ1-3; 8 nucleotides agree with TRBD1. Germline loops: CDR1 ENHRY, CDR2 SYGVKD. The CDR3 consists of 15 residues. Trimming took 4 bases from V and 2 from J; bases not matched to a gene: 4. CDR3 protein: CAISADRDAGNTIYF. CDR3 bases: TGTGCCATCAGTGCGGACAGGGACGCTGGAAACACCATATATTTT.